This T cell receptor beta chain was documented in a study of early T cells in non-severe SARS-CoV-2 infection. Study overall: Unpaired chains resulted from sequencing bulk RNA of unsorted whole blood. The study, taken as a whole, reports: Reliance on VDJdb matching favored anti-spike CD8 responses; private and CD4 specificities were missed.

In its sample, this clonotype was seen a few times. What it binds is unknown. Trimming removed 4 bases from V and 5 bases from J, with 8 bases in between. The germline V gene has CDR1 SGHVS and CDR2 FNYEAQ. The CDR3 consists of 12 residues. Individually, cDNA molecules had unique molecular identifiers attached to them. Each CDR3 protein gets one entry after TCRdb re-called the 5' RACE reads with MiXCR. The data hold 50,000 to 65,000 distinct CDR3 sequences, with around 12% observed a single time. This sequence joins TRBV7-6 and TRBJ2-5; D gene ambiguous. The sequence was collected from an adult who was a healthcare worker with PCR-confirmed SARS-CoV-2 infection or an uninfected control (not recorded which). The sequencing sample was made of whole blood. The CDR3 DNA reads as TGTGCCAGCAGCTCAGCTGGGGAGACCCAGTACTTC. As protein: CASSSAGETQYF.